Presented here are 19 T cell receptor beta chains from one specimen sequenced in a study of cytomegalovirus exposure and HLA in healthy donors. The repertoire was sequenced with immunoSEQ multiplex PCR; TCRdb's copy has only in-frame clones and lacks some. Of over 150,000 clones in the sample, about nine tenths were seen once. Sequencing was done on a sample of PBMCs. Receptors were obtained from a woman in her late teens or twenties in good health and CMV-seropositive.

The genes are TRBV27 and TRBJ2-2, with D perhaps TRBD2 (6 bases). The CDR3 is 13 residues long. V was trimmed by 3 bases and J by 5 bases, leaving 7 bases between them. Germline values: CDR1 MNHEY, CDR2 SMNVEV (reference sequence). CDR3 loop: CASSFAGTGELFF. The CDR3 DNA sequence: TGTGCCAGCAGTTTTGCGGGGACCGGGGAGCTGTTTTTT.

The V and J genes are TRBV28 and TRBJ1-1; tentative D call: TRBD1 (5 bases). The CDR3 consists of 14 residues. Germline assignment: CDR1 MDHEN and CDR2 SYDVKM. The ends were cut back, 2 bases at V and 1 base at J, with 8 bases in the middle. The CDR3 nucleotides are TGTGCCAGCAGTTTAGGGGCACGGAACACTGAAGCTTTCTTT. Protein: CASSLGARNTEAFF.

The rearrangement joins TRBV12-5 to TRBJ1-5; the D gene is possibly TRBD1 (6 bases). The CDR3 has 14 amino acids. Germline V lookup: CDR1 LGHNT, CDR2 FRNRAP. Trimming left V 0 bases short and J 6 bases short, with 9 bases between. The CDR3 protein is CASGLVQGSQPQHF. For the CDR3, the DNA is TGTGCTAGTGGTTTGGTACAGGGAAGTCAGCCCCAGCATTTT.

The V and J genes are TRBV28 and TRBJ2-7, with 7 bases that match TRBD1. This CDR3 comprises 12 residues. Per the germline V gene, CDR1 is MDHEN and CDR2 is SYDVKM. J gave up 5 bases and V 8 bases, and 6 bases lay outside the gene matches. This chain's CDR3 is CASADRVHEQYF. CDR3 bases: TGTGCCAGCGCCGACAGGGTCCACGAGCAGTACTTC.

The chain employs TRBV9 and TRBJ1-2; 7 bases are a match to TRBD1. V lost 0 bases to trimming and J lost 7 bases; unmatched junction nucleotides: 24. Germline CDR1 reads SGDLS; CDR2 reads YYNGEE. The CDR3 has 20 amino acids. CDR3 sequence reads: CASSVDGFEGEGAEQSGYTF. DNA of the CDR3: TGTGCCAGCAGCGTAGATGGGTTCGAGGGAGAGGGGGCTGAACAGAGTGGCTACACCTTC. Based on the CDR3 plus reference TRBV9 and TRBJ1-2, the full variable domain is DSGVTQTPKHLITATGQRVTLRCSPRSGDLSVYWYQQSLDQGLQFLIQYYNGEERAKGNILERFSAQQFPDLHSELNLSSLELGDSALYFCASSVDGFEGEGAEQSGYTFGSGTRLTVV.

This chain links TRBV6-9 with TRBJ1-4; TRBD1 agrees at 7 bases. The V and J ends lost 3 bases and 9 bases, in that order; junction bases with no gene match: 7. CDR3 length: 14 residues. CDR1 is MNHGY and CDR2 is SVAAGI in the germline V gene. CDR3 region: CASSYDRENQKLFF. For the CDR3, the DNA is TGTGCCAGCAGTTACGACAGGGAGAATCAAAAACTGTTTTTT.

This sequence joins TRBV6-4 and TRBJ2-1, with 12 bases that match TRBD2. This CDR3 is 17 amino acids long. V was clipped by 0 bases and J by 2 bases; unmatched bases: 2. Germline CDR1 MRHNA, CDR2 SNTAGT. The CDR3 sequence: CASSDSSSGRAYNEQFF. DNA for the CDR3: TGTGCCAGCAGTGACTCATCTAGCGGGAGGGCCTACAATGAGCAGTTCTTC.

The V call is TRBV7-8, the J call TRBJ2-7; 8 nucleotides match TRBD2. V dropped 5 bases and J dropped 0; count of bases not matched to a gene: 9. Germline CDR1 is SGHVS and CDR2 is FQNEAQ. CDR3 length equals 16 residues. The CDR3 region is CASSAQAGALSYEQYF. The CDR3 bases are TGTGCCAGCAGCGCACAAGCGGGAGCGCTCTCCTACGAGCAGTACTTC.

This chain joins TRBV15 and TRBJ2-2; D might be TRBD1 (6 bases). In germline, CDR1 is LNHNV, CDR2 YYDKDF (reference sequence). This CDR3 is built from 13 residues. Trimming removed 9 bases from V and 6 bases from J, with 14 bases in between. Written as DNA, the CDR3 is TGTGCCACAACCCCCCAGGGGCCCGGGGAGCTGTTTTTT. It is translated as CATTPQGPGELFF.

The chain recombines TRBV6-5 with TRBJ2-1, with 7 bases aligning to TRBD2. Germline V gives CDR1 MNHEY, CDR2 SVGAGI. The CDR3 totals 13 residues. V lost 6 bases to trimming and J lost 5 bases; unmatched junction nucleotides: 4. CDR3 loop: CASRPAGHNEQFF. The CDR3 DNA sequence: TGTGCCAGCAGGCCAGCGGGGCACAATGAGCAGTTCTTC.

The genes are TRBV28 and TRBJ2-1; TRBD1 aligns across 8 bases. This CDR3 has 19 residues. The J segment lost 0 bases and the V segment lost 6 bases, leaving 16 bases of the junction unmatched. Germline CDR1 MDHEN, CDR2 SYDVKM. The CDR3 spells CASRHAGGASDLSYNEQFF. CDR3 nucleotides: TGTGCCAGCAGACACGCAGGGGGCGCGAGCGACCTCTCCTACAATGAGCAGTTCTTC.

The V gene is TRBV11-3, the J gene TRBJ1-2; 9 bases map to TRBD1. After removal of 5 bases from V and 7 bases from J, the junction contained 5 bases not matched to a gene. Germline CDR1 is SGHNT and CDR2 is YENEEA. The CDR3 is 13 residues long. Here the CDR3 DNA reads TGTGCCAGCAGCCTCACAGGGGGCCGTGGCTACACCTTC. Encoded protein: CASSLTGGRGYTF. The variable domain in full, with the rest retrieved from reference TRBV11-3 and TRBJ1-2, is EAGVVQSPRYKIIEKKQPVAFWCNPISGHNTLYWYLQNLGQGPELLIRYENEEAVDDSQLPKDRFSAERLKGVDSTLKIQPAELGDSAVYLCASSLTGGRGYTFGSGTRLTVV.

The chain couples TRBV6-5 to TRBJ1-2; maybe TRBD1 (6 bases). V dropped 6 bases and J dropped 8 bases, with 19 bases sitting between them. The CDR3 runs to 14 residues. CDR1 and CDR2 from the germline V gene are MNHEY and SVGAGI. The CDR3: CASRLTTGFGGYTF. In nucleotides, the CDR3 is TGTGCCAGCAGGCTGACCACAGGGTTTGGGGGCTACACCTTC.

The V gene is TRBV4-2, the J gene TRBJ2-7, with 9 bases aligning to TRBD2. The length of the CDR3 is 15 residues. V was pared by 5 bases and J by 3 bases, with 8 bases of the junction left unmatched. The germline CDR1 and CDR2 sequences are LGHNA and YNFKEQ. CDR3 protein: CASSSQLAGVYEQYF. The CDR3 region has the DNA TGTGCCAGCAGCAGCCAGTTAGCGGGAGTCTACGAGCAGTACTTC.

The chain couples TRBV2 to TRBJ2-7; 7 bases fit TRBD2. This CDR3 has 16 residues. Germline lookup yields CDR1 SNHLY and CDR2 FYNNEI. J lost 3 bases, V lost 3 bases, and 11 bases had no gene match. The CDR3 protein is CASSEGGWEEIYEQYF. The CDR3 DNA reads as TGTGCCAGCAGTGAGGGGGGGTGGGAGGAAATCTACGAGCAGTACTTC.

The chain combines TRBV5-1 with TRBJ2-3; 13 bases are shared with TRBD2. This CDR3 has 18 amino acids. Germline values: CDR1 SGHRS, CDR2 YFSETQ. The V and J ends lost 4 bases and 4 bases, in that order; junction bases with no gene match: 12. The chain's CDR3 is CASSKGLAGPFVADTQYF. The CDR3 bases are TGCGCCAGCAGCAAGGGACTAGCGGGGCCCTTTGTCGCAGATACGCAGTATTTT.

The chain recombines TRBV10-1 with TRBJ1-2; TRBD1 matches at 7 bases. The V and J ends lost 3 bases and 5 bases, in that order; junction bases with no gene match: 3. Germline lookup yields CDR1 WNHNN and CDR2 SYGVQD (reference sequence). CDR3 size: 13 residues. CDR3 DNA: TGCGCCAGCAGTGAACAGGGGACATATGGCTACACCTTC. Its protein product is CASSEQGTYGYTF.

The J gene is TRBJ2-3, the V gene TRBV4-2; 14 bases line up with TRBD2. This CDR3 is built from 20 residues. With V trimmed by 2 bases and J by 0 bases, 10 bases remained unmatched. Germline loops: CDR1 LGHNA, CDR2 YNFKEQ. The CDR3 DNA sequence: TGTGCCAGCAGCCAACTGGGACTAGCGGGAGCTGGGAGTAGCACAGATACGCAGTATTTT. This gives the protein CASSQLGLAGAGSSTDTQYF.

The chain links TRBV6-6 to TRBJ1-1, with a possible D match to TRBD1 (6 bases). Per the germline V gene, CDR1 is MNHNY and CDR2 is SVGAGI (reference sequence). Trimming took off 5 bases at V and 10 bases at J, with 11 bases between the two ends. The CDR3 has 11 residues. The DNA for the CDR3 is TGTGCCAGCAGTCTATACAGGGCAGCTTTCTTT. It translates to CASSLYRAAFF.